The rows below give T cell receptor beta chains drawn from one sample of a study of beta chain features in type 1 diabetes. Generated by immunoSEQ multiplex PCR, the TCRdb table keeps only in-frame clones and is missing some. The repertoire holds around 350,000 clones, with over 9.5% as singletons. Sequenced material: naive CD4+ T cells from blood. All receptors come from a man younger than 35 in good health. CDR3s include the opening cysteine and the closing phenylalanine or tryptophan. D genes are given only for firm matches. A clone size is listed for some rows: how often the clone was seen (once, few, many), or a class if it is expanded.

D gene: .; J gene: TRBJ2-1; V gene: TRBV14; clone size: few; CDR3 DNA: TGTGCCAGCAGCCAAGGCTTTTGGGGCACATACAATGAGCAGTTCTTC; CDR3 protein: CASSQGFWGTYNEQFF
D gene: TRBD1; J gene: TRBJ1-2; V gene: TRBV30; clone size: few; CDR3 DNA: TGTGCCTGGGATGGGGGACAGGGGGCAAACTATGGCTACACCTTC; CDR3 protein: CAWDGGQGANYGYTF
D gene: TRBD2; J gene: TRBJ2-3; V gene: TRBV5-1; clone size: .; CDR3 DNA: TGCGCCGGGAGATCCACAGCGGGGGCTCGAAGAGGTAGCACAGATACGCAGTATTTT; CDR3 protein: CAGRSTAGARRGSTDTQYF
D gene: .; J gene: TRBJ1-2; V gene: TRBV2; clone size: .; CDR3 DNA: TGTGCCAGCAGTCCGGTGGGGCCTGGCTACACCTTC; CDR3 protein: CASSPVGPGYTF
D gene: .; J gene: TRBJ2-7; V gene: TRBV7-7; clone size: .; CDR3 DNA: TGTGCCAGCAGCCCCGGACTTAACTACGAGCAGTACTTC; CDR3 protein: CASSPGLNYEQYF
D gene: TRBD1; J gene: TRBJ2-7; V gene: TRBV5-1; clone size: few; CDR3 DNA: TGCGCCAGCAGCTGGGACAGGGTCTACGAGCAGTACTTC; CDR3 protein: CASSWDRVYEQYF
D gene: .; J gene: TRBJ1-2; V gene: TRBV2; clone size: .; CDR3 DNA: TGTGCCAGTCAGGAGGGGACCTATGGCTACACCTTC; CDR3 protein: CASQEGTYGYTF
D gene: .; J gene: TRBJ1-1; V gene: TRBV11-2; clone size: few; CDR3 DNA: TGTGCCAGCAGCTTATACGGAGACACTGAAGCTTTCTTT; CDR3 protein: CASSLYGDTEAFF
D gene: .; J gene: TRBJ1-2; V gene: TRBV13; clone size: .; CDR3 DNA: TGTGCCAGCAGCACAATCCAGGGGTATGACTATGGCTACACCTTC; CDR3 protein: CASSTIQGYDYGYTF
D gene: TRBD1; J gene: TRBJ2-5; V gene: TRBV6-1; clone size: .; CDR3 DNA: TGTGCCAGCAGTGTGGGCAGGGGGTCATGGGAGACCCAGTACTTC; CDR3 protein: CASSVGRGSWETQYF
D gene: .; J gene: TRBJ2-5; V gene: TRBV29-1; clone size: few; CDR3 DNA: TGCAGCGTTCGATCAGGACAGACTCAAGAGACCCAGTACTTC; CDR3 protein: CSVRSGQTQETQYF
D gene: TRBD1; J gene: TRBJ2-7; V gene: TRBV30; clone size: .; CDR3 DNA: TGTGCCTGGAGTCGGGACAGGTACTACGAGCAGTACTTC; CDR3 protein: CAWSRDRYYEQYF
D gene: .; J gene: TRBJ1-5; V gene: TRBV28; clone size: few; CDR3 DNA: TGTGCCAGCAATGGACACCCTCGGCGCAATCAGCCCCAGCATTTT; CDR3 protein: CASNGHPRRNQPQHF
D gene: .; J gene: TRBJ2-5; V gene: TRBV7-2; clone size: few; CDR3 DNA: TGTGCCAGCAGCTTAGTCGTCGGGGAGACCCAGTACTTC; CDR3 protein: CASSLVVGETQYF
D gene: .; J gene: TRBJ2-7; V gene: TRBV5-1; clone size: .; CDR3 DNA: TGCGCCAGCAAACCCAGACAGGAGTCCTACGAGCAGTACTTC; CDR3 protein: CASKPRQESYEQYF
D gene: TRBD2; J gene: TRBJ2-7; V gene: TRBV6-5; clone size: few; CDR3 DNA: TGTGCCAGCAGCCCTGGGGTAGCGGGAGGATACGAGCAGTACTTC; CDR3 protein: CASSPGVAGGYEQYF
D gene: .; J gene: TRBJ1-2; V gene: TRBV9; clone size: .; CDR3 DNA: TGTGCCAGCGTAGGCCCCTCGGAGGGCTACACCTTC; CDR3 protein: CASVGPSEGYTF
D gene: TRBD2; J gene: TRBJ2-1; V gene: TRBV19; clone size: few; CDR3 DNA: TGTGCCAGTCTAAGGACTAGCGGGGGGTCCTACAATGAGCAGTTCTTC; CDR3 protein: CASLRTSGGSYNEQFF
D gene: TRBD1; J gene: TRBJ1-4; V gene: TRBV15; clone size: few; CDR3 DNA: TGTGCCACCAGGAACAGGGGGCGAGCTGAAAAACTGTTTTTT; CDR3 protein: CATRNRGRAEKLFF
D gene: .; J gene: TRBJ2-7; V gene: TRBV6-5; clone size: .; CDR3 DNA: TGTGCCAGCAGTGCTTCGGACAGTTTGGCCTACGAGCAGTACTTC; CDR3 protein: CASSASDSLAYEQYF
D gene: .; J gene: TRBJ2-2; V gene: TRBV6-5; clone size: .; CDR3 DNA: TGTGCCAGCAGTTACGCCCAGGGTCCCACCGGGGAGCTGTTTTTT; CDR3 protein: CASSYAQGPTGELFF
D gene: .; J gene: TRBJ1-2; V gene: TRBV28; clone size: .; CDR3 DNA: TGTGCCAGCAGTTTGATCGGACAGCGATATGGCTACACCTTC; CDR3 protein: CASSLIGQRYGYTF
D gene: .; J gene: TRBJ2-7; V gene: TRBV30; clone size: .; CDR3 DNA: TGTGCCTGGAGTGCCATGTACGAGCAGTACTTC; CDR3 protein: CAWSAMYEQYF
D gene: TRBD1; J gene: TRBJ1-1; V gene: TRBV7-2; clone size: few; CDR3 DNA: TGTGCCAGCAGCCCCACCCGGGACAGGCTTAAACGGGACACTGAAGCTTTCTTT; CDR3 protein: CASSPTRDRLKRDTEAFF
D gene: TRBD1; J gene: TRBJ2-1; V gene: TRBV15; clone size: .; CDR3 DNA: TGTGCCACCAGCAGCCGGGACAGGGGGTGGAATGAGCAGTTCTTC; CDR3 protein: CATSSRDRGWNEQFF
D gene: TRBD2; J gene: TRBJ2-7; V gene: TRBV7-9; clone size: few; CDR3 DNA: TGTGCCAGCAGCTTAGCGGGCGGGGGGGGCTCCGAGCAGTACTTC; CDR3 protein: CASSLAGGGGSEQYF
D gene: .; J gene: TRBJ1-6; V gene: TRBV9; clone size: .; CDR3 DNA: TGTGCCAGCTCCTTACAAAGCTCCTATAATTCACCCCTCCACTTT; CDR3 protein: CASSLQSSYNSPLHF
D gene: .; J gene: TRBJ1-1; V gene: TRBV5-1; clone size: few; CDR3 DNA: TGCGCCAGCAGCGCTTATACAGGAGCGAACACTGAAGCTTTCTTT; CDR3 protein: CASSAYTGANTEAFF